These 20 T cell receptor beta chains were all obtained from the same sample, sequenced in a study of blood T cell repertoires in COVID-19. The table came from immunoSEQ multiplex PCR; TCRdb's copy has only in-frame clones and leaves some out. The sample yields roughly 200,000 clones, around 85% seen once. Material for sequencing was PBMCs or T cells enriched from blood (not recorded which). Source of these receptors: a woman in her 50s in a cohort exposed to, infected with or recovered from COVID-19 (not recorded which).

The chain's CDR3 is CASSLEGETYSGNTIYF. The CDR3 nucleotides read TGCGCCAGCAGCTTGGAGGGGGAAACCTACTCTGGAAACACCATATATTTT. The chain combines TRBV5-1 with TRBJ1-3; possibly TRBD1 for D (6 bases). Germline V gene sequence: CDR1 SGHRS, CDR2 YFSETQ. With 0 bases removed from V and 0 bases from J, the gap between germline ends came to 13 bases. CDR3 length: 17 residues.

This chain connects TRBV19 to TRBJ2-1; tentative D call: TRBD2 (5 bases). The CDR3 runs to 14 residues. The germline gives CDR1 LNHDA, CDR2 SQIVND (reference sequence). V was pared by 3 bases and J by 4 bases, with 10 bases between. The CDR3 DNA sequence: TGTGCCAGTAGTATGGGGAGTTCTTACAATGAGCAGTTCTTC. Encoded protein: CASSMGSSYNEQFF.

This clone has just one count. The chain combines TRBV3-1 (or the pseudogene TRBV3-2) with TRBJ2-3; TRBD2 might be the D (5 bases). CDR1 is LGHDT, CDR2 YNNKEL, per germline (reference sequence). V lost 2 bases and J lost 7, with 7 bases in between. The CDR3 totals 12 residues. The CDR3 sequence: CASSQWENTQYF. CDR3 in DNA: TGTGCCAGCAGCCAATGGGAGAATACGCAGTATTTT.

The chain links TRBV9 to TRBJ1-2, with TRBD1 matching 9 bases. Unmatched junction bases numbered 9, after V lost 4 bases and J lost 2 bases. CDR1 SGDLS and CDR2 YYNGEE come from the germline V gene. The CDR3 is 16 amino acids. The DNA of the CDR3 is TGTGCCAGCAGCCCAAGGACAGGGGCCTTAAACTATGGCTACACCTTC. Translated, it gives CASSPRTGALNYGYTF.

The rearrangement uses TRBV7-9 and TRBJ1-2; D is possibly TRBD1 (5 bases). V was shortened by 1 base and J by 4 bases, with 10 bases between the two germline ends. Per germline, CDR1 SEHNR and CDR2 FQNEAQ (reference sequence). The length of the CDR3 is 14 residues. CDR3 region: CASSLVGQGYGYTF. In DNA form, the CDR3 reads TGTGCCAGCAGCTTAGTGGGGCAGGGCTATGGCTACACCTTC.

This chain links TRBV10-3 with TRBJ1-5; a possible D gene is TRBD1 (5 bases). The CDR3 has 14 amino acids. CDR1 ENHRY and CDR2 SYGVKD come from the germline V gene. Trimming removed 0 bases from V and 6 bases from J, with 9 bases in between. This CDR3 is CAISESSGVQPQHF. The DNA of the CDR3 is TGTGCCATCAGTGAGTCATCGGGGGTTCAGCCCCAGCATTTT.

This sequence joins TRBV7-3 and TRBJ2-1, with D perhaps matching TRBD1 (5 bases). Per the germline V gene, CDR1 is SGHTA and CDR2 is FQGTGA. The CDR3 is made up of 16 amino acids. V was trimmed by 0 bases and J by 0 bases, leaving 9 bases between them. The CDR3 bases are TGTGCCAGCAGCTTAACGTCAGGGTACTCCTACAATGAGCAGTTCTTC. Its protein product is CASSLTSGYSYNEQFF.

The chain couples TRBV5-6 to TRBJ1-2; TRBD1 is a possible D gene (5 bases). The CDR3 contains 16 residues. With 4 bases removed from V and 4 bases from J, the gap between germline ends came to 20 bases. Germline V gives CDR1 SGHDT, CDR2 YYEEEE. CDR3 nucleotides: TGTGCCAGCAGCGCAGGGCTTCACCCTGCGAGCTATGGCTACACCTTC. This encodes CASSAGLHPASYGYTF.

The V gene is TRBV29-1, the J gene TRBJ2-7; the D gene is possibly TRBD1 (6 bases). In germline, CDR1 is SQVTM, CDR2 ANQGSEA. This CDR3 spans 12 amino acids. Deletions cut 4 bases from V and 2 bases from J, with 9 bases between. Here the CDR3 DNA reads TGCAGCGTTGGGACAGTGACCTACGAGCAGTACTTC. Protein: CSVGTVTYEQYF.

This chain's CDR3 is CASSFREGLSYGYTF. For the CDR3, the DNA is TGTGCCAGCAGTTTCCGGGAGGGGCTCTCCTATGGCTACACCTTC. This chain joins TRBV27 and TRBJ1-2; TRBD1 is a possible D gene (5 bases). The CDR3 has 15 residues. Germline V lookup: CDR1 MNHEY, CDR2 SMNVEV (reference sequence). Trimming removed 3 bases from V and 4 bases from J, with 15 bases in between.

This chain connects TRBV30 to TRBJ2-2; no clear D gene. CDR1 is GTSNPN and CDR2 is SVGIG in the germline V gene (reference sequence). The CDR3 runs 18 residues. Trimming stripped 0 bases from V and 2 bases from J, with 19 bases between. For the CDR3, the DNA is TGTGCCTGGAGTGTACGCTACTTTCTAAGAGCTAACACCGGGGAGCTGTTTTTT. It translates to CAWSVRYFLRANTGELFF.

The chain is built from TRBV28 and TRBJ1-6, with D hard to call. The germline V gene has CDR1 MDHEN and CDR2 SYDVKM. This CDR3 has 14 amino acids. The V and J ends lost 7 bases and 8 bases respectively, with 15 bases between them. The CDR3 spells CASIGQSHYSPLHF. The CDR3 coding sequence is TGTGCCAGCATTGGGCAGAGCCATTATTCACCCCTCCACTTT.

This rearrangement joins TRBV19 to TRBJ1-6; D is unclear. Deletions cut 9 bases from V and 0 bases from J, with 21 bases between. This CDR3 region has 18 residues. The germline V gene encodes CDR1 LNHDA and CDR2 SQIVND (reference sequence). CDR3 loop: CASQDRERSSSYNSPLHF. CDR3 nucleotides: TGTGCCAGCCAGGACCGGGAAAGGTCTAGCTCCTATAATTCACCCCTCCACTTT.

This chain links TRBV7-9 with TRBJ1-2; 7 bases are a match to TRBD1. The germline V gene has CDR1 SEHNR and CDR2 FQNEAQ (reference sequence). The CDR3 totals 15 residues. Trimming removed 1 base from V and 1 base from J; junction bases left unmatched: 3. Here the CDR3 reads CASSLGDRVNYGYTF. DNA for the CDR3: TGTGCCAGCAGCTTAGGGGACAGAGTTAACTATGGCTACACCTTC. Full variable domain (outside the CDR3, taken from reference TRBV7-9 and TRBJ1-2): DTGVSQNPRHKITKRGQNVTFRCDPISEHNRLYWYRQTLGQGPEFLTYFQNEAQLEKSRLLSDRFSAERPKGSFSTLEIQRTEQGDSAMYLCASSLGDRVNYGYTFGSGTRLTVV.

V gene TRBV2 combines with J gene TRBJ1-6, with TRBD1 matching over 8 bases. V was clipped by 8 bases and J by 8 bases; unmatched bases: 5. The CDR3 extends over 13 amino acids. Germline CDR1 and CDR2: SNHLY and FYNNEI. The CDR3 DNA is TGTGCCAGCGGGGGACAGGCGGATTCACCCCTCCACTTT. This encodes CASGGQADSPLHF.

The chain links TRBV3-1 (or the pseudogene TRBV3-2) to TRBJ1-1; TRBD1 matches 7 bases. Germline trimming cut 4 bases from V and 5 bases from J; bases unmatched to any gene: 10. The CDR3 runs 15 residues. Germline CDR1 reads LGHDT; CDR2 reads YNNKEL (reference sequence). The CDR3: CASSRQGQGMTEAFF. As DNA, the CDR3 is TGTGCCAGCAGCCGACAGGGCCAGGGCATGACTGAAGCTTTCTTT.

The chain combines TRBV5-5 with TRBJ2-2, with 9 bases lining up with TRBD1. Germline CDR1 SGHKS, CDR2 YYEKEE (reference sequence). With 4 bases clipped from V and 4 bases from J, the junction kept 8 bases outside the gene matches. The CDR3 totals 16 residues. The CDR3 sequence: CASSTRTGAATGELFF. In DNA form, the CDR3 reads TGTGCCAGCAGCACACGGACAGGGGCGGCCACCGGGGAGCTGTTTTTT.

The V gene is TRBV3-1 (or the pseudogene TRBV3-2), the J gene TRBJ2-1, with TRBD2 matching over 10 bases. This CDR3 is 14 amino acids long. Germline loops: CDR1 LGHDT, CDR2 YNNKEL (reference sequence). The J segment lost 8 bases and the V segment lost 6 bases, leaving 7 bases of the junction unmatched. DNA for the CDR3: TGTGCCAGCAGGGTTACTAGCGGGGCCGATGAGCAGTTCTTC. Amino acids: CASRVTSGADEQFF.

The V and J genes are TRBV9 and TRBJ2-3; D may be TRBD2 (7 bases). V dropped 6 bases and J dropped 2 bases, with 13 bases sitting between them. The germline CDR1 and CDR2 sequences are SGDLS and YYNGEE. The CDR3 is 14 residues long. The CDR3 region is CASTRGADTDTQYF. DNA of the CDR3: TGTGCCAGCACCCGGGGGGCCGACACAGATACGCAGTATTTT.

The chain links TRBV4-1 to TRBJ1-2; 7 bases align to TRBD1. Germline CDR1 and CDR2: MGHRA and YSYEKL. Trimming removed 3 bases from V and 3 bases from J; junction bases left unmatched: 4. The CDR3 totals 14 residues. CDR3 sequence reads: CASSQKGQDYGYTF. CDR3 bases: TGCGCCAGCAGCCAGAAAGGACAGGACTATGGCTACACCTTC.